A single T cell receptor beta chain is shown here with its context. The entry originates in a study of shared clonotypes between healthy human individuals. A deep-level run was used for the assay. Clones were read by immunoSEQ multiplex PCR, and TCRdb kept only the in-frame ones, dropping some. This table has 400,000 to 600,000 clones, around 96% appearing once. Partitioning of CD4+ cells yielded a CD45RA+ naive subset and a CD45RA-negative memory subset. The receptor was derived from a woman in her thirties in good health. Material for sequencing was naive CD4+ T cells sorted from blood. The subset denotes: CD45RA+ positively selected.

The CDR3 spells CASSLGLDWGNTEAFF. For the CDR3, the DNA is TGTGCCAGCAGCTTAGGTTTGGATTGGGGAAACACTGAAGCTTTCTTT. This chain uses TRBV7-8 with TRBJ1-1; D gene unclear. Germline loops: CDR1 SGHVS, CDR2 FQNEAQ. This CDR3 has 16 residues. Trimming took off 1 base at V and 2 bases at J, with 14 bases between the two ends.